This T cell receptor (beta chain) was found in a study of PD-L1 blockade in urothelial cancer. Study context: The study started patients on atezolizumab around 2014, giving 1,200 mg intravenously every 3 weeks. About 85% of the roughly 29 patients comprised males who had bladder-origin urothelial cancer. In terms of prior chemotherapy, patients had received 0 to 3 regimens.

Clones were sequenced by immunoSEQ multiplex PCR, and TCRdb holds only the in-frame ones, with some missing. Of 50,000 to 65,000 clones listed, nearly 85% were seen once; the top ten hold approximately 6%. V lost 5 bases, J lost 3 bases, and 5 bases lay in between. Germline values: CDR1 MGHDK, CDR2 SYGVNS. The CDR3 loop spans 11 amino acids. Patients suffered from locally advanced or metastatic urothelial carcinoma. The chain links TRBV25-1 to TRBJ2-7, with D uncertain. The sequencing used PBMCs, collected around atezolizumab (anti-PD-L1) treatment. The receptor was derived from a man aged 35 to 55 with urothelial cancer. The CDR3 loop is CASSTYYEQYF. CDR3 DNA: TGTGCCAGCAGTACTTACTACGAGCAGTACTTC.